This T cell receptor (beta chain) came from a study of identical twins. Each CDR3 protein is one row after TCRdb ran MiXCR on the 5' RACE reads. Among 1.5 million to 2 million distinct CDR3 sequences listed, roughly 35% were seen once. Germline trimming cut 5 bases from V and 6 bases from J; bases unmatched to any gene: 5. Germline V gene lookup returns CDR1 ENHRY and CDR2 SYGVKD. The length of the CDR3 is 16 residues. This receptor was taken from a newborn girl in good health. The sample taken for sequencing was cord blood. The V gene is TRBV10-3, the J gene TRBJ2-2; TRBD2 matches at 14 bases. This CDR3 reads CAISYSGLAGAGELFF. The CDR3 DNA follows: TGTGCCATCAGTTACTCGGGACTAGCGGGAGCCGGGGAGCTGTTTTTT.